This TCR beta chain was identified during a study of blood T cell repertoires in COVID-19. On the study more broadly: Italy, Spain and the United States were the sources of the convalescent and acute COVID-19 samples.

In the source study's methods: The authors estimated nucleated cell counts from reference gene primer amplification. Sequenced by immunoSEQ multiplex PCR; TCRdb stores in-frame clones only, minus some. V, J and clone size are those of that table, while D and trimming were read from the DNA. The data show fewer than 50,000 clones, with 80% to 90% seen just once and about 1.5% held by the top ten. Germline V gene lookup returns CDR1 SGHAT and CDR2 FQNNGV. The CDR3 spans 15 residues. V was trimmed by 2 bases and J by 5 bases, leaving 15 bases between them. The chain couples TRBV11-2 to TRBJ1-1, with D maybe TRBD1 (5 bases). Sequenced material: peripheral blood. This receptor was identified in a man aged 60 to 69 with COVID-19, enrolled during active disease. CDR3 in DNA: TGTGCCAGCAGCTTATTCTTGGGGTCAGGGACTGAAGCTTTCTTT. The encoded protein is CASSLFLGSGTEAFF.